The next 7 T cell receptor beta chains were all read from a single sample in a study of T cells of healthy individuals. Using its own MiXCR run on the 5' RACE reads, TCRdb lists one record per CDR3 protein. The sample has around 63,000 distinct CDR3 sequences, around 16% seen once; the top ten hold around 4.7%. The receptors were sampled from a human donor in good health.

The CDR3 here is CSARRREILYEQYF. In nucleotides, the CDR3 is TGCAGTGCTAGAAGGCGGGAGATTCTATACGAGCAGTACTTC. The chain uses TRBV20-1 and TRBJ2-7; TRBD2 agrees at 7 bases. Germline V gene sequence: CDR1 DFQATT, CDR2 SNEGSKA (reference sequence). The CDR3 consists of 14 residues. Trimming cost V 2 bases and J 4 bases; bases outside gene matches: 8.

The rearrangement links TRBV12-3 or TRBV12-4 to TRBJ2-3; 7 bases agree with TRBD2. The CDR3 contains 17 residues. V lost 6 bases and J lost 3; bases outside the gene matches: 15. CDR3 bases: TGTGCCAGCAGCCCAGGGAGAGGGCGAGCGGGGACAGATACGCAGTATTTT. It yields the protein CASSPGRGRAGTDTQYF.

This clonotype was recorded many times. The V and J genes are TRBV10-3 and TRBJ2-5; 8 bases map to TRBD1. The germline V gene has CDR1 ENHRY and CDR2 SYGVKD. V shed 6 bases, J shed 6 bases, and the junction held 9 bases outside the gene matches. This CDR3 has 14 amino acids. The CDR3 sequence: CAIRSSRDRQTQYF. As DNA, the CDR3 is TGTGCCATCAGGAGTAGCAGGGACAGGCAGACCCAGTACTTC.

The rearrangement links TRBV12-3 or TRBV12-4 to TRBJ2-5; 9 bases align to TRBD1. The length of the CDR3 is 15 residues. The V segment lost 5 bases and the J segment 0 bases; nucleotides outside the gene matches: 4. DNA of the CDR3: TGTGCCAGCAGTGCCGGGACAGGGTACCAAGAGACCCAGTACTTC. Translation gives CASSAGTGYQETQYF.

The chain recombines TRBV20-1 with TRBJ2-2, with D possibly being TRBD2 (5 bases). This CDR3 region has 12 residues. Trimming took off 3 bases at V and 5 bases at J, with 7 bases between the two ends. The germline CDR1 and CDR2 sequences are DFQATT and SNEGSKA (reference sequence). In DNA form, the CDR3 reads TGCAGTGCTAGGGGAGCTACCGGGGAGCTGTTTTTT. This translates into CSARGATGELFF.

V gene TRBV6-6 combines with J gene TRBJ1-1; tentatively, D is TRBD1 (5 bases). This CDR3 is 14 amino acids long. From germline, CDR1 is MNHNY and CDR2 SVGAGI (reference sequence). V lost 0 bases and J 2 bases, leaving 7 bases between the germline ends. The CDR3 nucleotides read TGTGCCAGCAGTTACTCGACAGCAAACACTGAAGCTTTCTTT. Encoded protein: CASSYSTANTEAFF.

There are a few counts of this clonotype. The V and J genes are TRBV5-1 and TRBJ2-1, with D possibly matching TRBD2 (6 bases). The V end was cut by 4 bases, the J end by 3 bases, with 17 bases between. CDR3 length: 16 amino acids. Germline-derived CDR1 and CDR2 are SGHRS and YFSETQ. The CDR3 reads CASSPGWGDLYNEQFF. CDR3 nucleotide sequence: TGCGCCAGCAGCCCAGGGTGGGGGGACCTCTACAATGAGCAGTTCTTC.